The clone carrying this TCR beta chain was recorded a few times. What it recognizes is unknown. This sample is drawn from a study of identical twins. Broader study findings: Recombination models fit unrelated individuals' TCR alpha sharing but underestimated twins'.

TCRdb recomputed calls from the 5' RACE reads with MiXCR, one row per CDR3 protein. The sample lists about 1.7 million distinct CDR3 sequences; about 32% were seen once. This clonotype originated in a newborn girl in good health. Sequencing was carried out using cord blood.

The CDR3 sequence is CASSDLEGLASYNEQFF. DNA for the CDR3: TGTGCCAGCAGTGACCTCGAGGGACTAGCGTCCTACAATGAGCAGTTCTTC. The V and J genes are TRBV25-1 and TRBJ2-1; 10 bases fit TRBD2. The CDR3 covers 17 residues. V was pared by 3 bases and J by 1 base, with 6 bases of the junction left unmatched. CDR1 is MGHDK, CDR2 SYGVNS, per germline.